A single sample gave rise to the 16 T cell receptor beta chains below, sequenced in a study of T-cell memory formation after mild COVID-19. TCRdb redid the calling of the 5' RACE reads with MiXCR, one entry per CDR3 protein. The sample includes some 120,000 distinct CDR3 sequences, approximately 17% of them seen just once. The sample taken for sequencing was PBMCs or a T cell subset sorted from them (not recorded which). The receptors shown here come from a young man who had mild COVID-19 (a few samples of this study predate the infection). Cell type and time point are not known.

This clonotype has ten or more counts. V is TRBV6-5 and J is TRBJ2-3; 9 nucleotides align to TRBD1. Germline CDR1 and CDR2: MNHEY and SVGAGI. This CDR3 has 14 amino acids. V shed 7 bases and J 5 bases; nucleotides not matched to a gene: 7. In DNA, the CDR3 is TGTGCCAGCACCCCGGGACAGGGAAGAGATACGCAGTATTTT. Translated: CASTPGQGRDTQYF.

This clonotype was observed a few times. The rearrangement uses TRBV7-9 and TRBJ2-5; 9 nucleotides match TRBD1. Germline trimming cut 5 bases from V and 5 bases from J; bases unmatched to any gene: 12. The length of the CDR3 is 16 residues. Germline assignment: CDR1 SEHNR and CDR2 FQNEAQ (reference sequence). CDR3 loop: CASSQSPGQGSETQYF. Here the CDR3 DNA reads TGTGCCAGCAGCCAAAGTCCGGGACAGGGATCCGAGACCCAGTACTTC. Full variable domain (remainder filled in from reference TRBV7-9 and TRBJ2-5): DTGVSQNPRHKITKRGQNVTFRCDPISEHNRLYWYRQTLGQGPEFLTYFQNEAQLEKSRLLSDRFSAERPKGSFSTLEIQRTEQGDSAMYLCASSQSPGQGSETQYFGPGTRLLVL.

This clonotype was seen a few times. The J gene is TRBJ2-7, the V gene TRBV3-1; D may be TRBD2 (5 bases). The germline V gene encodes CDR1 LGHDT and CDR2 YNNKEL (reference sequence). The CDR3 covers 17 residues. Between the trimmed V and J ends, which lost 1 base and 0 bases, there was a span of 16 bases. The CDR3 DNA is TGTGCCAGCAGCCAAGGAGGAATAAGCGGCTCCTCCTACGAGCAGTACTTC. Translating gives CASSQGGISGSSYEQYF.

This clonotype was detected once. The chain employs TRBV6-6 and TRBJ1-5, with TRBD1 identical over 8 bases. The CDR3 is 18 amino acids. Looked up from germline, CDR1 is MNHNY and CDR2 is SVGAGI (reference sequence). V was clipped by 6 bases and J by 3 bases; unmatched bases: 16. CDR3 loop: CASSPNLGTGPYNQPQHF. The DNA of the CDR3 is TGTGCCAGCAGCCCCAATTTGGGGACAGGACCTTACAATCAGCCCCAGCATTTT.

The rearrangement joins TRBV2 to TRBJ2-2; D call uncertain. Germline loops: CDR1 SNHLY, CDR2 FYNNEI. The germline V and J ends were trimmed by 6 bases and 6 bases, with 11 bases remaining between them. The CDR3 spans 13 residues. The CDR3 protein is CASRVAVAGELFF. The CDR3 DNA reads TGTGCCAGCAGGGTCGCGGTGGCCGGGGAGCTGTTTTTT.

This clonotype turned up a few times. The chain has TRBV4-3 and TRBJ2-2, with D uncertain. This CDR3 is built from 14 residues. V lost 2 bases to trimming and J lost 5 bases, with 9 bases between them. The germline gives CDR1 LGHNA, CDR2 YSLEER. CDR3 sequence reads: CASSQRLGTGELFF. CDR3 nucleotides: TGCGCCAGCAGCCAACGTCTTGGGACCGGGGAGCTGTTTTTT.

The chain links TRBV29-1 to TRBJ1-2; maybe TRBD1 (5 bases). CDR1 is SQVTM, CDR2 ANQGSEA, per germline. The CDR3 covers 13 residues. The ends were cut back, 1 base at V and 8 bases at J, with 14 bases in the middle. CDR3 in amino acids: CSVEGGDRGGYTF. The CDR3 DNA reads TGCAGCGTTGAAGGGGGCGATCGGGGGGGCTACACCTTC.

This chain joins TRBV11-1 and TRBJ1-1; possible D gene TRBD1, 6 bases. The CDR3 length is 13 residues. Trimming removed 3 bases at V and 4 bases at J, with 9 bases between. Germline CDR1 reads SGHAT; CDR2 reads FQDESV (reference sequence). The chain's CDR3 is CASSFNRATEAFF. The CDR3 coding sequence is TGTGCCAGCAGCTTCAACAGGGCCACTGAAGCTTTCTTT.

The chain links TRBV7-6 to TRBJ2-7; D possibly matches TRBD1 or TRBD2 (5 bases each). Trimming cost V 4 bases and J 6 bases, with 10 bases left between them. This CDR3 has 12 residues. Germline CDR1 is SGHVS and CDR2 is FNYEAQ. In DNA, the CDR3 is TGTGCCAGCAGCTCGACAGCGGCCGAGCAGTACTTC. This gives the protein CASSSTAAEQYF. The full variable domain, completed using reference TRBV7-6 and TRBJ2-7, is GAGVSQSPRYKVTKRGQDVALRCDPISGHVSLYWYRQALGQGPEFLTYFNYEAQQDKSGLPNDRFSAERPEGSISTLTIQRTEQRDSAMYRCASSSTAAEQYFGPGTRLTVT.

This chain uses TRBV6-2 or TRBV6-3 with TRBJ2-7; D perhaps matches TRBD1 (6 bases). Trimming cost V 7 bases and J 0 bases, with 25 bases left between them. There are 18 residues in the CDR3. Per germline, CDR1 MNHEY and CDR2 SVGEGT. The CDR3 DNA sequence: TGTGCCAGCAACCAACCGACCAAACAGGGCACGAGCTCCTACGAGCAGTACGTC. Translated: CASNQPTKQGTSSYEQYV.

A few counts support this clonotype. The chain is built from TRBV3-1 and TRBJ2-7; no clear D gene. From germline, CDR1 is LGHDT and CDR2 YNNKEL (reference sequence). This CDR3 region has 13 residues. Between the trimmed V and J ends, which lost 0 bases and 7 bases, there was a span of 10 bases. The CDR3 is CASSQDVWGEQYF. For the CDR3, the DNA is TGTGCCAGCAGCCAAGATGTGTGGGGAGAGCAGTACTTC.

This clonotype was counted a few times. The chain's CDR3 is CASSDYQGLSYNSPLHF. The CDR3, as DNA: TGTGCCAGCAGTGACTATCAGGGATTATCCTATAATTCACCCCTCCACTTT. The chain recombines TRBV6-1 with TRBJ1-6, with a possible D match to TRBD1 (5 bases). The length of the CDR3 is 17 residues. V lost 3 bases and J lost 1, with 13 bases in between. From germline, CDR1 is MNHNS and CDR2 SASEGT.

This clonotype was recorded a few times. In DNA form, the CDR3 reads TGTGCCAGCAGCTTGGACAGGGGGCAGGAAGCTTTCTTT. Translation: CASSLDRGQEAFF. The chain couples TRBV7-9 to TRBJ1-1, with 11 bases fitting TRBD1. Germline lookup yields CDR1 SEHNR and CDR2 FQNEAQ (reference sequence). After removal of 3 bases from V and 8 bases from J, the junction contained 2 bases not matched to a gene. The CDR3 loop spans 13 amino acids.

This clonotype was found many times. This sequence joins TRBV4-1 and TRBJ2-1, with TRBD2 matching 11 bases. This CDR3 spans 17 amino acids. Germline V gene lookup returns CDR1 MGHRA and CDR2 YSYEKL. Trimming removed 4 bases from V and 7 bases from J; junction bases left unmatched: 12. In DNA, the CDR3 is TGCGCCAGCAGCCGAGGGGGACTAGCGGCCCTAGGTAATGAGCAGTTCTTC. It codes for CASSRGGLAALGNEQFF.

The CDR3 reads CASSYVGQPQHF. CDR3 in DNA: TGTGCCAGCAGTTACGTCGGTCAGCCCCAGCATTTT. This rearrangement joins TRBV6-6 to TRBJ1-5; D is unclear. This CDR3 spans 12 amino acids. In germline, CDR1 is MNHNY, CDR2 SVGAGI (reference sequence). V was pared by 2 bases and J by 6 bases, with 5 bases between.

In this sample, this clonotype turned up many times. CDR3 DNA sequence: TGTGCCAGCAGTTTGGGTGGAAACACCGGGGAGCTGTTTTTT. Translation gives CASSLGGNTGELFF. The rearrangement uses TRBV12-3 or TRBV12-4 and TRBJ2-2; no clear D gene. This CDR3 region has 14 residues. Trimming took 3 bases from V and 2 from J, leaving 7 bases between them.